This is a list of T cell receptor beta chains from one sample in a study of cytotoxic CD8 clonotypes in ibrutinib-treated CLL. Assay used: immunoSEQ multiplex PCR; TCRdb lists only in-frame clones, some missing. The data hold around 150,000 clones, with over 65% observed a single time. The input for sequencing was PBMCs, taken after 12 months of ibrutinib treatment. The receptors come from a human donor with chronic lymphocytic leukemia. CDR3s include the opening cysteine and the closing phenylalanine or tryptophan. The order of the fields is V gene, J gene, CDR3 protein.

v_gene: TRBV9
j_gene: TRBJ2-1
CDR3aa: CASSVSGTSGYNEQFF

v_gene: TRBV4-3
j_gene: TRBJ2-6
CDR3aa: CASSQARGRSGANVLTF

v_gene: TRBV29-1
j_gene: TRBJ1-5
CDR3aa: CSVGTASNQPQHF

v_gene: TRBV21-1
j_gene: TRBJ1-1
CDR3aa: CASSKTGHFPDRTEAFF

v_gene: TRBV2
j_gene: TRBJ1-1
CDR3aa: CASILTLKAFF

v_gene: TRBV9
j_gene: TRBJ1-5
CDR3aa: CASSVGAGDQPQHF

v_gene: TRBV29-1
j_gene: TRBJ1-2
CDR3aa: CSGLSYYGYTF

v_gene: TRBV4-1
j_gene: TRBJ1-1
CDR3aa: CASSQVGFNTEAFF

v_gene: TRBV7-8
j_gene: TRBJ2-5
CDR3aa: CASSLRSLDRETQYF

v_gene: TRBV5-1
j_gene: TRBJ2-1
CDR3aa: CASSSLPGLENEQFF

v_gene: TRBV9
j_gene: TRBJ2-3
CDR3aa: CASAPGRMTDTQYF

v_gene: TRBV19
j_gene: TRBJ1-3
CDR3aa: CATVPGTSDFSGNTIYF

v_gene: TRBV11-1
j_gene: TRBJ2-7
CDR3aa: CASSPWGSGVESYEQYF

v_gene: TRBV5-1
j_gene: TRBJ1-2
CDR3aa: CASSLYGQGDGYTF

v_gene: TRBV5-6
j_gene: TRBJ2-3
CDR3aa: CASSLSSSGRTDTQYF

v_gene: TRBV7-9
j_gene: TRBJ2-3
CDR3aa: CASSHQREWSLQGTDTQYF

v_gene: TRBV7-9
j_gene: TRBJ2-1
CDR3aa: CASSRKGLAGGNEQFF

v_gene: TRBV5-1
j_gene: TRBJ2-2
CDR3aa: CASSLRTFEELFF

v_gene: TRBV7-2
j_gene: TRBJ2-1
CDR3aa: CASGGGSYNEQFF

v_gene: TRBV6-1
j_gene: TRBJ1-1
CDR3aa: CASSASFGGNAEAFF

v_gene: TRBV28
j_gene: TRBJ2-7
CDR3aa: CASSVPYEQYF

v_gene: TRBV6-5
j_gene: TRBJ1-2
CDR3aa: CASSYSAESGYTF

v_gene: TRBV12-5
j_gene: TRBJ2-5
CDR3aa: CASGRGREETQYF

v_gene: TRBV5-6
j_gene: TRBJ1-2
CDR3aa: CASSLNPSYGYTF

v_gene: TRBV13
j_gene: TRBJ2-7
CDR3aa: CASSPTPGGGEQYF

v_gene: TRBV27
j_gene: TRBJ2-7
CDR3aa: CASSLTSGSGSYEQYF

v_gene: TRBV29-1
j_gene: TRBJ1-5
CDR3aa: CSVQGHGNQPQHF

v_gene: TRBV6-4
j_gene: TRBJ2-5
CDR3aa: CASSDRGPFPGETQYF

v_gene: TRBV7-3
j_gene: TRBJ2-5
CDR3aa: CASSLLAEETQYF

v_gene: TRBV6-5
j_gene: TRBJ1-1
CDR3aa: CASSYDGNTEAFF

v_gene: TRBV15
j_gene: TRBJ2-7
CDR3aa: CATSTAVGNEQYF

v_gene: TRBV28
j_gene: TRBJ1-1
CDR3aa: CAGRSDMNTEAFF

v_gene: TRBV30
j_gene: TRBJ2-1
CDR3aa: CAWSLLDPGGNNEQFF

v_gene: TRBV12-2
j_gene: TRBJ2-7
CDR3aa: CASPDRAPYEQYF

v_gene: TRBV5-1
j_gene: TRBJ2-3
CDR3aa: CASSSRGGTDTQYF

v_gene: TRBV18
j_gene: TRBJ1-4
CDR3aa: CASSRAGTGSFEKLFF

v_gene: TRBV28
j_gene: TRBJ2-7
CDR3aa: CASRGMGDEGQAYEQYF

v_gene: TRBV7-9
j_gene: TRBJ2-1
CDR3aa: CASASAGTGGEQFF

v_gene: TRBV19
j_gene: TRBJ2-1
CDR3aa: CASSSLIEQFF

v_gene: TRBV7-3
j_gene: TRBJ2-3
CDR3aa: CASSLLGRPGDTQYF

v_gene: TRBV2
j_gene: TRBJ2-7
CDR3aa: CASRGLAGGYEQYF

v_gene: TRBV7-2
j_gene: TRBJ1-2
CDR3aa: CASSFTGERGYTF

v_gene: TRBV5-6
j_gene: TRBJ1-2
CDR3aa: CASSPGGGLGYTF

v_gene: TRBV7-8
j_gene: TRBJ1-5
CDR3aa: CASSLEVSTWGAQHF

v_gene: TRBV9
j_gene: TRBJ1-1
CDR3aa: CASSVSWDSGAFF

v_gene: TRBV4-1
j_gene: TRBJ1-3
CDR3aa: CASSQDGGVGNTIYF